This T cell receptor beta chain was identified during a study of blood T cell repertoires in COVID-19. Some clones are missing from TCRdb's copy, which holds only in-frame ones; the method was immunoSEQ multiplex PCR. The sample holds 100,000 to 150,000 clones, around 89% seen once. The CDR3 runs to 15 residues. The germline V gene encodes CDR1 SNHLY and CDR2 FYNNEI. Trimming took off 2 bases at V and 5 bases at J, with 10 bases between the two ends. Sequencing used peripheral blood. This receptor was obtained from a man between 60 and 70 years old with COVID-19, enrolled during active disease. This rearrangement joins TRBV2 to TRBJ1-6; D call uncertain. The CDR3 region is CASSERSGNNSPLHF. The CDR3 nucleotides read TGTGCCAGCAGTGAAAGGTCAGGCAATAATTCACCCCTCCACTTT.